The T cell receptor beta chain described here comes from a study of response to subunit inactivated influenza vaccine. TCRdb independently ran MiXCR on the RT-PCR reads; one entry per CDR3 protein. This table has more than 700,000 distinct CDR3 sequences, around 20% appearing once. General study results and limits: With each seasonal influenza vaccination, the authors suggested, few new T cells are recruited.

A few counts support this clonotype. The antigen is undetermined. This TCR derives from a man aged 50 or older who received an inactivated influenza vaccine. Sequenced material: PBMCs from blood, taken around 5 days after vaccination.

The CDR3 protein is CASSYLRDSLYEQYF. Written as DNA, the CDR3 is TGTGCCAGCAGTTACTTGCGGGACTCCCTCTACGAGCAGTACTTC. V and J are TRBV6-5 and TRBJ2-7; D may be TRBD2 (6 bases). Germline V gives CDR1 MNHEY, CDR2 SVGAGI. V shed 1 base and J shed 3 bases, with 13 bases lying between them. The CDR3 spans 15 residues.